The next 7 T cell receptor beta chains were all read from a single sample in a study of T cells in narcolepsy (dated 2018 in TCRdb). The method behind the library was the immunoSEQ multiplex PCR assay. In TCRdb, the immuneACCESS table is reduced to in-frame sequences with V and J assigned. These tables do not hold every clone; where another copy was compared, an unresolved V gene accounts for under half, and the others remain unexplained. Within this sample are some 35,000 clones, with 70% to 85% of them counted one time only. The biggest ten clones account for roughly 2.5% of the sample. The source material was memory (CD45RA-) CD4+ T cells from blood. The cell subset or site label, as the study defines it: memory T cells sorted ex vivo from peripheral blood. These receptors were collected from a human donor in good health.

The J gene is TRBJ2-7, the V gene TRBV28, with no clear D. Germline loops: CDR1 MDHEN, CDR2 SYDVKM. The ends were cut back, 6 bases at V and 2 bases at J, with 11 bases in the middle. CDR3 size: 13 residues. CDR3 amino acids: CASREPQTYEQYF. CDR3 coding DNA: TGTGCCAGCAGGGAACCCCAAACCTACGAGCAGTACTTC. Drawing the rest from reference TRBV28 and TRBJ2-7, the complete variable domain is DVKVTQSSRYLVKRTGEKVFLECVQDMDHENMFWYRQDPGLGLRLIYFSYDVKMKEKGDIPEGYSVSREKKERFSLILESASTNQTSMYLCASREPQTYEQYFGPGTRLTVT.

The chain carries TRBV11-2 and TRBJ1-2; 8 positions agree with TRBD1. Germline V gene lookup returns CDR1 SGHAT and CDR2 FQNNGV. This CDR3 spans 13 amino acids. V shed 7 bases, J shed 4 bases, and the junction held 5 bases outside the gene matches. In DNA form, the CDR3 reads TGTGCCAGCACCGAGGACAGGGTCTATGGCTACACCTTC. As protein: CASTEDRVYGYTF.

This chain connects TRBV30 to TRBJ2-5; 8 bases fit TRBD1. The V gene end was trimmed by 2 bases and the J gene end by 6 bases; junction bases not matched to a gene: 5. The CDR3 loop spans 13 amino acids. Looked up from germline, CDR1 is GTSNPN and CDR2 is SVGIG (reference sequence). In DNA, the CDR3 is TGTGCCTGGAGTTACGGACAGGGAAAGACCCAGTACTTC. This codes for CAWSYGQGKTQYF.

CDR3 nucleotide sequence: TGTGCCAGCAGCGCGACAGGGGCAAATTCACCCCTCCACTTT. Amino acids: CASSATGANSPLHF. The chain combines TRBV9 with TRBJ1-6, with TRBD1 identical over 8 bases. Germline values: CDR1 SGDLS, CDR2 YYNGEE. Losses at the gene ends were 3 bases for V and 7 bases for J; bases not matched to a gene: 3. This CDR3 comprises 14 residues.

The genes are TRBV2 and TRBJ1-4; 7 bases align to TRBD1. The germline V gene encodes CDR1 SNHLY and CDR2 FYNNEI. This CDR3 comprises 14 residues. The trim removed 5 bases at V and 8 bases at J, leaving 8 bases unmatched. The CDR3 nucleotides read TGTGCCAGCAGTTTTACAGGGGCACGCGAAAAACTGTTTTTT. Amino acid sequence: CASSFTGAREKLFF. Drawing the rest from reference TRBV2 and TRBJ1-4, the complete variable domain is EPEVTQTPSHQVTQMGQEVILRCVPISNHLYFYWYRQILGQKVEFLVSFYNNEISEKSEIFDDQFSVERPDGSNFTLKIRSTKLEDSAMYFCASSFTGAREKLFFGSGTQLSVL.

The chain has TRBV6-5 and TRBJ2-6; D unresolved. From germline, CDR1 is MNHEY and CDR2 SVGAGI. V shed 2 bases and J shed 0 bases, with 8 bases lying between them. This CDR3 contains 16 residues. This CDR3 reads CASSYGSSSGANVLTF. DNA of the CDR3: TGTGCCAGCAGTTACGGGTCTAGCTCTGGGGCCAACGTCCTGACTTTC.

This clone appeared a single time. This chain connects TRBV5-6 to TRBJ2-5, with TRBD1 identical over 8 bases. The closer fit of TRBJ2-7 to the DNA end suggests the J call may be wrong. Germline CDR1 reads SGHDT; CDR2 reads YYEEEE. The CDR3 consists of 15 residues. CDR3 nucleotides: TGTGCCAGCAGCTTTAGACAGGGGTCCACCTACGAGCAGTACTTC. This translates into CASSFRQGSTYEQYF.